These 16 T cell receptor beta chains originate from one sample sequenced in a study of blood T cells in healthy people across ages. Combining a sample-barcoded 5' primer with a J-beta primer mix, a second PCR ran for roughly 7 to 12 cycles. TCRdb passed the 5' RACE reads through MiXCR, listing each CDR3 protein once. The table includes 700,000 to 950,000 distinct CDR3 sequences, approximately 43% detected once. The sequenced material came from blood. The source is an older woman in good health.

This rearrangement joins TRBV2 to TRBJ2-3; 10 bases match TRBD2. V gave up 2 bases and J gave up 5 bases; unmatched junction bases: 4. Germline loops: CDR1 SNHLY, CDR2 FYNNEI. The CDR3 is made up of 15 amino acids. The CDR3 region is CASSENTSGIDTQYF. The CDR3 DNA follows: TGTGCCAGCAGTGAAAATACTAGCGGGATAGATACGCAGTATTTT.

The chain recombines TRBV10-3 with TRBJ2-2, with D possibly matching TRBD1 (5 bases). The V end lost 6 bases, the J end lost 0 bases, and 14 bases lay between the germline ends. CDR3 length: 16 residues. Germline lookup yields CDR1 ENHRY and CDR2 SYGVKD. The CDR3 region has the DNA TGTGCCATCAGCCGCACCGGACAAACGAACACCGGGGAGCTGTTTTTT. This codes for CAISRTGQTNTGELFF.

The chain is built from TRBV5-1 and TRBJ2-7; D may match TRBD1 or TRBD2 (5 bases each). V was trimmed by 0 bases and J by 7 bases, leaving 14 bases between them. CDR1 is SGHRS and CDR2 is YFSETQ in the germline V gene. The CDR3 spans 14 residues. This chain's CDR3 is CASSLGFGDDEQYF. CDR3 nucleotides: TGCGCCAGCAGCTTGGGGTTCGGGGACGATGAGCAGTACTTC.

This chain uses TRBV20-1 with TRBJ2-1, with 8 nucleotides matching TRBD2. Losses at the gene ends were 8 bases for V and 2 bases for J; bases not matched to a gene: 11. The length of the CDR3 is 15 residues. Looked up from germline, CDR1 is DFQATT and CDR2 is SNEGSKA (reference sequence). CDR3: CSLGGGPPPYNEQFF. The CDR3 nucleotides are TGCAGTTTGGGCGGGGGGCCCCCCCCCTACAATGAGCAGTTCTTC.

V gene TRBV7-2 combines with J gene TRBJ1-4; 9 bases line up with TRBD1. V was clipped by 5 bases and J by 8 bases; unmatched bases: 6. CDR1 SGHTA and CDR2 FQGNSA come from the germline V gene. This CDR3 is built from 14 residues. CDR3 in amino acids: CASSPDRGWEKLFF. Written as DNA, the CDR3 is TGTGCCAGCAGCCCGGACAGGGGATGGGAAAAACTGTTTTTT. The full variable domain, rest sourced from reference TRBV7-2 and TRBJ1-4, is GAGVSQSPSNKVTEKGKDVELRCDPISGHTALYWYRQSLGQGLEFLIYFQGNSAPDKSGLPSDRFSAERTGGSVSTLTIQRTQQEDSAVYLCASSPDRGWEKLFFGSGTQLSVL.

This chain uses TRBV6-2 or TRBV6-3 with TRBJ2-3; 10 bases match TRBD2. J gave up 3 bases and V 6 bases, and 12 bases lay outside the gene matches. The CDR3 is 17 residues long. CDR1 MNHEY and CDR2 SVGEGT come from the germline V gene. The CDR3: CASRPPAGGPVTDTQYF. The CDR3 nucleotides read TGTGCCAGCAGGCCCCCAGCGGGGGGGCCAGTAACAGATACGCAGTATTTT.

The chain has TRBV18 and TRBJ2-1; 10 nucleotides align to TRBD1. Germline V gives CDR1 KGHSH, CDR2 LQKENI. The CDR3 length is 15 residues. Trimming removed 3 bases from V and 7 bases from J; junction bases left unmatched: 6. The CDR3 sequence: CASSPWTGGENEQFF. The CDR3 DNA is TGTGCCAGCTCACCGTGGACAGGGGGAGAGAATGAGCAGTTCTTC.

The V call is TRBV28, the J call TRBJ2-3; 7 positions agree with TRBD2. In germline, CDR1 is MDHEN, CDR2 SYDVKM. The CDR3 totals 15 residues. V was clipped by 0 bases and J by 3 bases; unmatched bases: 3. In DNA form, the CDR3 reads TGTGCCAGCAGTTTATGGGCGGGAGCTACAGATACGCAGTATTTT. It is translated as CASSLWAGATDTQYF.

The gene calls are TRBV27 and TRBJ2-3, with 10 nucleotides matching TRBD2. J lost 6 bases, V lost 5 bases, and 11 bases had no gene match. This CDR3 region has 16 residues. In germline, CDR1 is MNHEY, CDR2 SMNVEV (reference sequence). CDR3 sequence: CASSPPSSGRYDTQYF. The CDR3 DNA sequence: TGTGCCAGCAGTCCGCCGTCTAGCGGGAGATATGATACGCAGTATTTT.

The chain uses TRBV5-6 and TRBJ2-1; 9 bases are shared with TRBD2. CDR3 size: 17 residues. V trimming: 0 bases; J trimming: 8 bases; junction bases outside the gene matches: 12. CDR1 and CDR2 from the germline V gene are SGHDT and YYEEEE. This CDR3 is CASSLAGAGGAWHEQFF. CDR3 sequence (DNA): TGTGCCAGCAGCTTGGCCGGGGCGGGGGGGGCCTGGCATGAGCAGTTCTTC.

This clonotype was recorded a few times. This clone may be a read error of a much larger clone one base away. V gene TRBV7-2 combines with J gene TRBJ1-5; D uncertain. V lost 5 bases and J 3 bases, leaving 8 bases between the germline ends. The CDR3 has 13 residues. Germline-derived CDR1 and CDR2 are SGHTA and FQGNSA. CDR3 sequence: CASSVGINQPQHF. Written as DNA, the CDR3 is TGTGCCAGCAGCGTAGGGATCAATCAGCCCCAGCATTTT. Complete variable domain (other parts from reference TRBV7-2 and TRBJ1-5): GAGVSQSPSNKVTEKGKDVELRCDPISGHTALYWYRQSLGQGLEFLIYFQGNSAPDKSGLPSDRFSAERTGGSVSTLTIQRTQQEDSAVYLCASSVGINQPQHFGDGTRLSIL.

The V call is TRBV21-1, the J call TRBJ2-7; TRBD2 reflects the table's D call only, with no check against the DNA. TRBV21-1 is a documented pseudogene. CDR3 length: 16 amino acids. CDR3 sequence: CASSFRGSSGSWEQYF. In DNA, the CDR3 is TGTGCCAGCAGCTTTAGAGGGTCTAGCGGGAGTTGGGAGCAGTACTTC.

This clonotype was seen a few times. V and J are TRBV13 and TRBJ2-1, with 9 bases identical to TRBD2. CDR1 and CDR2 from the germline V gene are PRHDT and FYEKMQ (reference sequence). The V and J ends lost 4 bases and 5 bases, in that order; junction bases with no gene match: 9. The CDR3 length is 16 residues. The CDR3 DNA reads TGTGCCAGCAGCTCCCCGAGCGGGGGGCACCACAATGAGCAGTTCTTC. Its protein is CASSSPSGGHHNEQFF.

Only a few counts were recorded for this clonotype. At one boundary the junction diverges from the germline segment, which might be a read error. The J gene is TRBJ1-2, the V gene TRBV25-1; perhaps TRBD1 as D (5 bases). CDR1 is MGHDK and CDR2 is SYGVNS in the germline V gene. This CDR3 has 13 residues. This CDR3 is CATSQRQNYGYTF. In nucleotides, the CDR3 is TGTGCCACCAGTCAAAGACAGAACTATGGCTACACCTTC.

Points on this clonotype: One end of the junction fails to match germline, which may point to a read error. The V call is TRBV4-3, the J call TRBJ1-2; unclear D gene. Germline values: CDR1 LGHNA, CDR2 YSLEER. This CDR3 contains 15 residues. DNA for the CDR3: TGCGCCAGCAACCAAGATGACGGGAGTATCTATGGCTACACCTTC. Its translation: CASNQDDGSIYGYTF.

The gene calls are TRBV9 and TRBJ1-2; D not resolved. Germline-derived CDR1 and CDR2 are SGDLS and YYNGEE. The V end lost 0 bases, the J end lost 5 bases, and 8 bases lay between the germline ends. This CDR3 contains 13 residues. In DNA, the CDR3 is TGTGCCAGCAGCGTAGACCCGGGGTATGGCTACACCTTC. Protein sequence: CASSVDPGYGYTF.